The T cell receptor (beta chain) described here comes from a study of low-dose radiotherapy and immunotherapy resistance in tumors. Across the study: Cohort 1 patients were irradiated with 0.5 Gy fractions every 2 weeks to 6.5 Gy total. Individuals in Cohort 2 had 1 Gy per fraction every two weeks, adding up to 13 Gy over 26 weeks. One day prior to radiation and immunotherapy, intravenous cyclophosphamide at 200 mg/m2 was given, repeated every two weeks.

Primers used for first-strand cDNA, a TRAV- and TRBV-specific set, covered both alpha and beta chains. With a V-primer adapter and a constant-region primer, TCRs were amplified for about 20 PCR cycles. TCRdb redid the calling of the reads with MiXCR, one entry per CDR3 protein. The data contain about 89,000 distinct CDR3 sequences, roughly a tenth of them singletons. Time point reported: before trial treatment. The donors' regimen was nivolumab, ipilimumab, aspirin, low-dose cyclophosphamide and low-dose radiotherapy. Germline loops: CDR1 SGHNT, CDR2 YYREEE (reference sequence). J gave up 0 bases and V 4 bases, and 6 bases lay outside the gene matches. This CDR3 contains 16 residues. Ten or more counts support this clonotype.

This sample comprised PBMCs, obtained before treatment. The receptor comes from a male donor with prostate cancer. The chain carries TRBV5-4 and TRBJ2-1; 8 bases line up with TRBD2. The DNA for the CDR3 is TGTGCCAGCAGCATTAGCGGGAACCCCTCCTACAATGAGCAGTTCTTC. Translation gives CASSISGNPSYNEQFF.